This T cell receptor (beta chain) was captured by sequencing in a study of blood T cell repertoires in COVID-19. As for the study in general: COVID-19 samples collected from the United States, Italy and Spain covered acute and convalescent phases. PBMCs, B-cell-depleted T cells, or T cells were the source of the cDNA or gDNA that made up the material.

The table came from immunoSEQ multiplex PCR; TCRdb's copy has only in-frame clones and leaves some out. The sample has approximately 140,000 clones, roughly 89% seen once; the top ten hold roughly 4%. Germline V gene lookup returns CDR1 SQVTM and CDR2 ANQGSEA. V was pared by 4 bases and J by 2 bases, with 20 bases between. This CDR3 contains 16 residues. V and J are TRBV29-1 and TRBJ1-2; TRBD1 might be the D (5 bases). The sequenced material came from peripheral blood. The sequence was obtained from a woman aged 40 to 49 with acute or convalescent COVID-19. The CDR3 protein is CSVGGLSSTQNYGYTF. In DNA form, the CDR3 reads TGCAGCGTTGGGGGACTTTCCAGCACCCAAAACTATGGCTACACCTTC.